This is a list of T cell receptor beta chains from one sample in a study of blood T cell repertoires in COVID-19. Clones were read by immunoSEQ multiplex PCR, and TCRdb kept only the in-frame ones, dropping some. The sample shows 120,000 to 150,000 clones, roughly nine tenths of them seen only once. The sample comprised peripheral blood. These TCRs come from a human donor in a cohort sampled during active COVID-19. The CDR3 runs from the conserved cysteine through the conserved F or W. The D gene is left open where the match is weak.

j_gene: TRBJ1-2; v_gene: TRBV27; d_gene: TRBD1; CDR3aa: CASSLRDRGRYGYTF
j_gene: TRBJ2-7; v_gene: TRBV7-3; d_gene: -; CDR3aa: CASSLTPGATYEQYF
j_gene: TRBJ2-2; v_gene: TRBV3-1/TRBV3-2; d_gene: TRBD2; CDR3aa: CASSPSGRTGELFF
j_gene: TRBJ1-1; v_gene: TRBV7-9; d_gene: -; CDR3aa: CASSQGEGHTEAFF
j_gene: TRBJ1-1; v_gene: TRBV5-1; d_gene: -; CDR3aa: CASSPTTGYTEAFF
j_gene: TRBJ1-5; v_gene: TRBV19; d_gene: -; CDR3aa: CASRSGDQPQHF
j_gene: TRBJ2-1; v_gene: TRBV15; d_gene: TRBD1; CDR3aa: CATSSDRASNEQFF
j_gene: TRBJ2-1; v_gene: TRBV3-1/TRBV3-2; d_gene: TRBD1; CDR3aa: CASSPTTTGVHEQFF
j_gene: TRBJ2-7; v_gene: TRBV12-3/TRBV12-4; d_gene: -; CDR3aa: CASSLLRRDEQYF
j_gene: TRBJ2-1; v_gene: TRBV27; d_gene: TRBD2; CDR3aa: CASSIGTSGNSYNEQFF
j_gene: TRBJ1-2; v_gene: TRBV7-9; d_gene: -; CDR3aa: CASSPTSNYGYTF
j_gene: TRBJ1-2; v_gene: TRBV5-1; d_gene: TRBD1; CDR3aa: CASSRDQGDFYGYTF
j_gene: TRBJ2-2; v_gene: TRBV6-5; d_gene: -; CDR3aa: CASSTYRVITGELFF
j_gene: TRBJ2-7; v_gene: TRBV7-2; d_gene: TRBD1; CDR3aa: CASSFRQGSYEQYF
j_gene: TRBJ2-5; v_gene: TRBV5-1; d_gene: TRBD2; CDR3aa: CASSLSPSGGAETQYF
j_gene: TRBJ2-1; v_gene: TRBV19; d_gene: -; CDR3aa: CASSRGLLNEQFF
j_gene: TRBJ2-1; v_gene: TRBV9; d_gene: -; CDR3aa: CASGTGGGGYNEQFF
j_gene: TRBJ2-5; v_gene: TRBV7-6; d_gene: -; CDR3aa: CASSPSHQETQYF
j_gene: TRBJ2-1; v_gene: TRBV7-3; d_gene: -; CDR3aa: CASSLGQHNEQFF
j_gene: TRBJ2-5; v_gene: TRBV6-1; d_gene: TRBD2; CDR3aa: CASSEPWGGETQYF
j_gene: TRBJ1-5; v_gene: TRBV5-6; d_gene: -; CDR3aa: CASSLLAAGQPQHF
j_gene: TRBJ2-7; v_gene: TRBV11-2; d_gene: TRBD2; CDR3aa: CASTRSGGAHGYEQYF